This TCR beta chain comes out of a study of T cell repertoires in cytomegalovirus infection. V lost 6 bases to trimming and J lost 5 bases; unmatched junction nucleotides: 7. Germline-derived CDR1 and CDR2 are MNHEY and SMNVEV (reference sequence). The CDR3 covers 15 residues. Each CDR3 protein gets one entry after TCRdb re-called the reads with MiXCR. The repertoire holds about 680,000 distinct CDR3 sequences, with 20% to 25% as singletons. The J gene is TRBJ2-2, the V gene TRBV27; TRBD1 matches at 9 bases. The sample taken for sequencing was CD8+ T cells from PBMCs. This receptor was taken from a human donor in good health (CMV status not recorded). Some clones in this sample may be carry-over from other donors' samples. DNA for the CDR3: TGTGCCAGCAGGCCACAGGGGGCGGGTACCGGGGAGCTGTTTTTT. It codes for CASRPQGAGTGELFF.